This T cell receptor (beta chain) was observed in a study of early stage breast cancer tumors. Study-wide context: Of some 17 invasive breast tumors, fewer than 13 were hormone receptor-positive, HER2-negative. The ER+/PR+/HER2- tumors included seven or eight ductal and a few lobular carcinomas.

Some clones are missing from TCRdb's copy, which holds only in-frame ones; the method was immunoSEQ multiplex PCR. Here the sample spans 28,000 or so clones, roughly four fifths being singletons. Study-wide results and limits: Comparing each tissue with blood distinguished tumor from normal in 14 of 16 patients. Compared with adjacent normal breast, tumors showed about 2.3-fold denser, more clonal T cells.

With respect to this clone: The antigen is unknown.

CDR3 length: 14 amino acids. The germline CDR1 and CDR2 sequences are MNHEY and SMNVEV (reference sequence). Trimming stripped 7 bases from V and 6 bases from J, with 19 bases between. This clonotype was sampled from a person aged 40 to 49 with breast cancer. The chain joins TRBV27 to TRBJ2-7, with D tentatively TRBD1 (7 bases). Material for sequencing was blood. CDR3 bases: TGTGCCAGCAAACTTGGACAGGCGACTAGCGAGCAGTACTTC. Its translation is CASKLGQATSEQYF.